These T cell receptor beta chains were read from a single sample in a study of blood T cell repertoires in COVID-19. Clones were read by immunoSEQ multiplex PCR, and TCRdb kept only the in-frame ones, dropping some. The profile shows over 130,000 clones, approximately 89% of them singletons. Sequencing used peripheral blood. These TCRs come from a man aged 55 to 70 with active or convalescent COVID-19. CDR3s include the opening cysteine and the closing phenylalanine or tryptophan. A D gene is named only where the DNA matches it firmly. Expanded clones get a size class; other rows say once, few or many, or leave the size out.

v_gene	j_gene	d_gene	abundance	CDR3nt	CDR3aa
TRBV19	TRBJ2-1	NA	once	TGTGCCAGTAGTTTTCCTAGAGGCAATGAGCAGTTCTTC	CASSFPRGNEQFF
TRBV19	TRBJ1-5	NA	NA	TGTGCCAGCTACGGAGGCAATCAGCCCCAGCATTTT	CASYGGNQPQHF
TRBV6-5	TRBJ1-4	TRBD1	NA	TGTGCCACCCGACAGGGCGCAACTAATGAAAAACTGTTTTTT	CATRQGATNEKLFF
TRBV19	TRBJ1-2	TRBD1	NA	TGTGCCAGTACCCTCTGGGACAGGGGGAACTATGGCTACACCTTC	CASTLWDRGNYGYTF
TRBV20-1	TRBJ2-1	NA	NA	TGCAGTTATCCAGGCTACGATGAGCAGTTCTTC	CSYPGYDEQFF
TRBV28	TRBJ1-5	TRBD1	NA	TGTGCCACCCGGGACAGAGGGAATCAGCCCCAGCATTTT	CATRDRGNQPQHF
TRBV10-3	TRBJ1-2	TRBD1	NA	TGTGCCATCAGTGGGTCCGGGACAGGGGGTGGCTATGGCTACACCTTC	CAISGSGTGGGYGYTF
TRBV11-2	TRBJ1-3	NA	few	TGTGCCAGCAGCTCTAGGGCCGGCGGGGTTCACACCATATATTTT	CASSSRAGGVHTIYF
TRBV28	TRBJ1-6	NA	NA	TGTGCCAGCAGTTACAGGGCCGCCAATTCACCCCTCCACTTT	CASSYRAANSPLHF
TRBV2	TRBJ1-6	NA	NA	TGTGCCACCACCAGCGGGGGTAATTCACCCCTCCACTTT	CATTSGGNSPLHF
TRBV6-1	TRBJ2-5	NA	NA	TGTGCCAGCAGTGAAGTCGGCATCGGGGAGACCCAGTACTTC	CASSEVGIGETQYF
TRBV6-6	TRBJ1-3	NA	NA	TGTGCCAGCAAGGACACCGGCTCTGGAAACACCATATATTTT	CASKDTGSGNTIYF
TRBV5-4	TRBJ2-5	TRBD2	NA	TGTGCCAGCAGCTTTACACTAGCGGATCAAGAGACCCAGTACTTC	CASSFTLADQETQYF
TRBV24-1	TRBJ2-5	TRBD1	NA	TGTGCCACCAGTGATTGGACGACAGGGGCTGGGGAGACCCAGTACTTC	CATSDWTTGAGETQYF
TRBV7-9	TRBJ1-1	NA	NA	TGTGCCAGCAAAAAAGCCGACAGTATTAACACTGAAGCTTTCTTT	CASKKADSINTEAFF
TRBV3-1/TRBV3-2	TRBJ2-6	TRBD1	NA	TGTGCCAGCAGCCCTTGGACAGGAGATCCCGGGGCCAACGTCCTGACTTTC	CASSPWTGDPGANVLTF
TRBV11-2	TRBJ2-3	TRBD2	NA	TGTGCCAGCAGCTCGAGACTAGCGGGAGGAGGAGATACGCAGTATTTT	CASSSRLAGGGDTQYF
TRBV14	TRBJ1-6	NA	few	TGTGCCAGCAGCCAAGCAGTTTTCAATTCACCCCTCCACTTT	CASSQAVFNSPLHF
TRBV2	TRBJ2-5	NA	NA	TGTGCCAGCAGTGAAGCGTCAGGGAGGCCAGAGACCCAGTACTTC	CASSEASGRPETQYF
TRBV3-1/TRBV3-2	TRBJ2-3	TRBD1	once	TGTGCCAGCAGCCTCCAGGGGGCAGATACGCAGTATTTT	CASSLQGADTQYF
TRBV11-2	TRBJ2-5	TRBD1	NA	TGTGCCAGCAGCTTAGTTGGACAGGGGGCTCCGGAAGAGACCCAGTACTTC	CASSLVGQGAPEETQYF
TRBV12-3/TRBV12-4	TRBJ1-5	NA	NA	TGTGCCAGCAGTTTCGTTAGCAATCAGCCCCAGCATTTT	CASSFVSNQPQHF
TRBV5-1	TRBJ1-1	NA	NA	TGCGCCAGCAGCTTCTTAACAGGGAAAGGTACTGAAGCTTTCTTT	CASSFLTGKGTEAFF
TRBV24-1	TRBJ1-3	TRBD1	once	TGTGCCACCAGTGAATTTCAGCCACAGGGGGCGGTTGGAAACACCATATATTTT	CATSEFQPQGAVGNTIYF
TRBV18	TRBJ2-2	NA	NA	TGTGCCAGCTCAGTCATGGCCCAAAGGGGGTCGAACACCGGGGAGCTGTTTTTT	CASSVMAQRGSNTGELFF
TRBV5-8	TRBJ2-7	NA	once	TGTGCCAGCAGCTTAAAGGACAGTAGCTCCTACGAGCAGTACTTC	CASSLKDSSSYEQYF
TRBV7-2	TRBJ1-2	TRBD1	NA	TGTGCCAGCAGCTTAGATCGGACAGGGAGACCTGGCTACACCTTC	CASSLDRTGRPGYTF
TRBV2	TRBJ2-7	NA	NA	TGTGCCAGCAGTGTGAGAGAGCAGTACTTC	CASSVREQYF
TRBV18	TRBJ2-7	TRBD2	NA	TGTGCCAGCTCATCATTTCCGTTAGCGGGAGGTCGGAACGAGCAGTACTTC	CASSSFPLAGGRNEQYF
TRBV4-1	TRBJ1-5	TRBD1	NA	TGCGCCAGCAGCCACGATTGGGACAGGGCGTCTTGGGTACAGCCCCAGCATTTT	CASSHDWDRASWVQPQHF
TRBV29-1	TRBJ1-2	TRBD1	NA	TGCAGCGTTGCACCCGGGACAGGGAACTATGGCTACACCTTC	CSVAPGTGNYGYTF
TRBV9	TRBJ2-7	TRBD2	NA	TGTGCCAGCAGCTACGGGACTAGCGGGAGTTATGAGCAGTACTTC	CASSYGTSGSYEQYF
TRBV10-2	TRBJ1-3	NA	NA	TGCGCCAGCAGTGAGTCGTGGGGCTGGAGAAACACCATATATTTT	CASSESWGWRNTIYF
TRBV7-3	TRBJ2-1	TRBD2	NA	TGTGCCAGCAGCTTAAGAGGTCAGGTTCTTAGCGGGAGCTCCTACAATGAGCAGTTCTTC	CASSLRGQVLSGSSYNEQFF
TRBV20-1	TRBJ2-3	TRBD1	NA	TGCAGTGCTAGTTCTGGGACAGGCGGGCACACAGATACGCAGTATTTT	CSASSGTGGHTDTQYF
TRBV27	TRBJ1-6	NA	once	TGTGCCAGCAGTTCGGGAATAAACAGAGTGAATTCACCCCTCCACTTT	CASSSGINRVNSPLHF
TRBV18	TRBJ2-7	TRBD1	NA	TGTGCCAGCTCACCATCCGGGACAGCCCTCTTAAGGCAGTACTTC	CASSPSGTALLRQYF
TRBV18	TRBJ2-2	TRBD1	NA	TGTGCCAGCTCCCCCGCCCGGACAGGGGAAAACACCGGGGAGCTGTTTTTT	CASSPARTGENTGELFF
TRBV3-1/TRBV3-2	TRBJ1-1	NA	NA	TGTGCCAGCAGCCCTGACAGTAACACTGAAGCTTTCTTT	CASSPDSNTEAFF
TRBV11-3	TRBJ2-1	NA	once	TGTGCCAGCAGCCGAGGAGGGAATGAGCAGTTCTTC	CASSRGGNEQFF
TRBV6-5	TRBJ1-5	NA	NA	TGTGCCAGCACCGCAGGGGTGCCCCAGCATTTT	CASTAGVPQHF
TRBV2	TRBJ2-7	NA	NA	TGTGCCAGCAGGCAGACACCCTCCTACGAGCAGTACTTC	CASRQTPSYEQYF
TRBV14	TRBJ2-7	NA	NA	TGTGCCAGCAGCCGAACAGCTTCCTACGAGCAGTACTTC	CASSRTASYEQYF
TRBV6-6	TRBJ1-2	NA	medium-sized	TGTGCCAGCAGATTGACAGAGCTCTATGGCTACACCTTC	CASRLTELYGYTF
TRBV7-3	TRBJ2-7	NA	NA	TGTGCCAGCAGCCCAAACAGGGAAGCCTACGAGCAGTACTTC	CASSPNREAYEQYF
TRBV10-3	TRBJ2-1	TRBD1	NA	TGTGCCATCAGTGACATAGGACAGGGGTCCTACAATGAGCAGTTCTTC	CAISDIGQGSYNEQFF
TRBV28	TRBJ2-3	TRBD2	NA	TGTGCCAGCAGTTTGGGGAGCGGGAGTAAAATCACAGATACGCAGTATTTT	CASSLGSGSKITDTQYF
TRBV5-4	TRBJ2-5	TRBD1	NA	TGTGCCAGCAGCTCCTCAGCAGGGGGCTTAGAGACCCAGTACTTC	CASSSSAGGLETQYF
TRBV28	TRBJ1-2	NA	NA	TGTGCCAGCAGTTTTCTCGGGAGCTATGGCTACACCTTC	CASSFLGSYGYTF
TRBV3-1/TRBV3-2	TRBJ1-6	NA	NA	TGTGCCAGCAGCCCAGGACAGAGGAATTCACCCCTCCACTTT	CASSPGQRNSPLHF
TRBV7-9	TRBJ2-2	TRBD1	NA	TGTGCCAGCAGCTTAGCGGGGACAGGGGGCCCCGGGGAGCTGTTTTTT	CASSLAGTGGPGELFF
TRBV29-1	TRBJ1-2	TRBD1	NA	TGCAGCGTTGAGAGGGGACAGTATGGCTACACCTTC	CSVERGQYGYTF
TRBV9	TRBJ2-7	NA	NA	TGTGCCAGCAGCGCAACAGGGACCACCTACGAGCAGTACTTC	CASSATGTTYEQYF
TRBV7-2	TRBJ2-7	TRBD2	NA	TGTGCCAGCAGCTGGGGTAGCGGGAGGGCCCAGGGGGAGCAGTACTTC	CASSWGSGRAQGEQYF
TRBV6-2/TRBV6-3	TRBJ2-1	NA	NA	TGTGCCAGCAGTTACACCAAGACAGGTTGGGTTATCAATGAGCAGTTCTTC	CASSYTKTGWVINEQFF
TRBV11-2	TRBJ2-2	NA	NA	TGTGCCAGCAGCTTAGTTAGGGGGTCGGGCGGGGAGCTGTTTTTT	CASSLVRGSGGELFF
TRBV28	TRBJ1-6	NA	NA	TGTGCCAGCAGTTTTCGGGGTTCTTATAATTCACCCCTCCACTTT	CASSFRGSYNSPLHF
TRBV7-9	TRBJ1-4	NA	NA	TGTGCCAGCAGCCATTACCCACCGACAGACGCTAATGAAAAACTGTTTTTT	CASSHYPPTDANEKLFF
TRBV9	TRBJ2-7	NA	NA	TGTGCCAGCAGCGCAGACTATCGGGAGAATTCCGAGCAGTACTTC	CASSADYRENSEQYF